A single sample gave rise to the 32 T cell receptor beta chains below, sequenced in a study of CD8 T cells in Susac syndrome (dated by TCRdb to between 2019 and 2020). Preparation of the library involved the immunoSEQ multiplex PCR assay. RNA was extracted using the RNeasy kit, and about 0.5 to 1 ug of the RNA was reverse transcribed with random hexamers. Clones were called with MiXCR by TCRdb after fastp trimmed the public reads at Q25, and only in-frame beta chains were retained. Rows matching on CDR3 protein sequence are summarized as one entry with the most common DNA and genes. The sample profile shows approximately 150,000 distinct CDR3 sequences; approximately 95% of them were found once. Less than 0.095% of the sample comes from the top ten. The specimen was CD4+ T cells from PBMCs. The source of these receptors is a human donor in good health.

The chain combines TRBV6-5 with TRBJ2-2, with a tentative D call TRBD1 (5 bases). This CDR3 contains 17 residues. Germline V gene lookup returns CDR1 MNHEY and CDR2 SVGAGI. V was pared by 0 bases and J by 2 bases, with 13 bases between. CDR3 protein: CASSYSVRQKNTGELFF. The CDR3 coding sequence is TGTGCCAGCAGTTACTCGGTTCGACAGAAAAACACCGGGGAGCTGTTTTTT.

The chain combines TRBV2 with TRBJ1-1, with D hard to call. The CDR3 runs to 14 residues. Between the trimmed V and J ends, which lost 6 bases and 0 bases, there was a span of 11 bases. Germline lookup yields CDR1 SNHLY and CDR2 FYNNEI. The CDR3 reads CASRSGRVNTEAFF. In DNA, the CDR3 is TGTGCCAGCAGATCAGGAAGGGTGAACACTGAAGCTTTCTTT.

CDR3: CSATGEYITGELFF. The CDR3 DNA reads TGCAGTGCTACAGGGGAGTATATCACCGGGGAGCTGTTTTTT. The rearrangement joins TRBV20-1 to TRBJ2-2, with D maybe TRBD1 (6 bases). V was clipped by 4 bases and J by 4 bases, with 13 bases between them. The CDR3 is made up of 14 amino acids. Germline assignment: CDR1 DFQATT and CDR2 SNEGSKA (reference sequence).

This clonotype was observed a single time. J is TRBJ2-2 and V is TRBV29-1; 7 positions match TRBD2. Per germline, CDR1 SQVTM and CDR2 ANQGSEA. This CDR3 region has 14 residues. The V gene end was trimmed by 6 bases and the J gene end by 3 bases; junction bases not matched to a gene: 7. The chain's CDR3 is CSVTPGGYTGELFF. As DNA, the CDR3 is TGCAGCGTCACCCCGGGGGGATACACCGGGGAGCTGTTTTTT.

The rearrangement links TRBV28 to TRBJ2-6; no reliable D call. The germline CDR1 and CDR2 sequences are MDHEN and SYDVKM. The CDR3 totals 16 residues. V was trimmed by 5 bases and J by 0 bases, leaving 11 bases between them. CDR3 coding DNA: TGTGCCAGCAGTCAGATTCTTTCCTCTGGGGCCAACGTCCTGACTTTC. Protein product: CASSQILSSGANVLTF.

The chain uses TRBV19 and TRBJ1-5, with 11 nucleotides matching TRBD1. The CDR3 runs to 16 residues. V trimming: 5 bases; J trimming: 3 bases; junction bases outside the gene matches: 6. Germline V gives CDR1 LNHDA, CDR2 SQIVND (reference sequence). CDR3 bases: TGTGCCAGTAGTTATGGGACAGGGGGTCTCAATCAGCCCCAGCATTTT. This codes for CASSYGTGGLNQPQHF.

This clonotype appeared a single time. The chain joins TRBV30 to TRBJ1-2, with 8 bases identical to TRBD1. This CDR3 has 12 amino acids. Germline V lookup: CDR1 GTSNPN, CDR2 SVGIG (reference sequence). The ends lost 5 bases at V and 8 bases at J; junction bases unmatched: 7. CDR3 in amino acids: CAWGQGGDGYTF. Here the CDR3 DNA reads TGTGCCTGGGGACAGGGAGGTGACGGCTACACCTTC.

This chain links TRBV6-6 with TRBJ1-3, with D unclear. Germline V gene lookup returns CDR1 MNHNY and CDR2 SVGAGI (reference sequence). CDR3 length: 14 amino acids. Trimming stripped 3 bases from V and 5 bases from J, with 11 bases between. CDR3 in DNA: TGTGCCAGCAGTTATAGTGAGAACAGAAACACCATATATTTT. Protein: CASSYSENRNTIYF.

This chain connects TRBV18 to TRBJ2-1, with TRBD1 matching 9 bases. V lost 3 bases, J lost 7 bases, and 4 bases stayed unmatched. CDR3 length equals 14 residues. CDR1 KGHSH and CDR2 LQKENI come from the germline V gene. For the CDR3, the DNA is TGTGCCAGCTCACCGGGACAGGGAATGAATGAGCAGTTCTTC. Amino acids: CASSPGQGMNEQFF.

The chain employs TRBV27 and TRBJ1-2, with D possibly matching TRBD1 (6 bases). The CDR3 covers 16 residues. Germline values: CDR1 MNHEY, CDR2 SMNVEV (reference sequence). V gave up 1 base and J gave up 4 bases, with 16 bases separating them. CDR3 residues: CASSLLSVTGTYGYTF. The DNA of the CDR3 is TGTGCCAGCAGTTTATTGTCCGTTACAGGGACCTATGGCTACACCTTC.

The rearrangement links TRBV3-1 to TRBJ1-1; D unclear. The CDR3 covers 13 residues. V was cut by 3 bases and J by 2 bases, with 7 bases left in between. Germline-derived CDR1 and CDR2 are LGHDT and YNNKEL (reference sequence). The CDR3 nucleotides are TGTGCCAGCAGCCACGGCAGAAACACTGAAGCTTTCTTT. The encoded protein is CASSHGRNTEAFF.

CDR3 residues: CASSWETSGSNNEQFF. CDR3 DNA sequence: TGTGCCAGCAGCTGGGAGACTAGCGGGAGCAACAATGAGCAGTTCTTC. J is TRBJ2-1 and V is TRBV7-9; 12 bases are a match to TRBD2. The junction had 6 bases not matched to a gene; V was cut back by 4 bases and J by 5 bases. Germline CDR1 reads SEHNR; CDR2 reads FQNEAQ (reference sequence). The CDR3 sequence is 16 residues long.

This sequence joins TRBV19 and TRBJ2-3; D is perhaps TRBD1 (6 bases). Per the germline V gene, CDR1 is LNHDA and CDR2 is SQIVND (reference sequence). The CDR3 sequence is 13 residues long. Trimming shortened V by 7 bases and J by 1 base, and 9 bases separated the two germline ends. The CDR3, as DNA: TGTGCCAGTAAAAAGGGGGGCACAGATACGCAGTATTTT. Its translation is CASKKGGTDTQYF.

The rearrangement links TRBV28 to TRBJ1-5; D ambiguous. This CDR3 has 12 residues. Germline values: CDR1 MDHEN, CDR2 SYDVKM. Trimming removed 5 bases from V and 0 bases from J, with 2 bases in between. CDR3 in amino acids: CASSTSNQPQHF. The CDR3 DNA is TGTGCCAGCAGTACTAGCAATCAGCCCCAGCATTTT.

This chain connects TRBV12-3 or TRBV12-4 to TRBJ2-1; 10 nucleotides match TRBD1. The CDR3 has 14 residues. The V segment lost 4 bases and the J segment 9 bases; nucleotides outside the gene matches: 6. CDR3 DNA sequence: TGTGCCAGCAGTTCCCGGACAGGGGGAGGTGAGCAGTTCTTC. Translating it yields CASSSRTGGGEQFF.

The chain couples TRBV20-1 to TRBJ2-3; D gene uncertain. This CDR3 has 12 residues. The germline gives CDR1 DFQATT, CDR2 SNEGSKA (reference sequence). As DNA, the CDR3 is TGCAGCGCCAAACTTAACACAGATACGCAGTATTTT. This encodes CSAKLNTDTQYF.

This clonotype has a single count. The chain uses TRBV5-1 and TRBJ2-6, with D uncertain. Trimming left V 0 bases short and J 2 bases short, with 6 bases between. This CDR3 has 15 amino acids. Looked up from germline, CDR1 is SGHRS and CDR2 is YFSETQ. CDR3 sequence: CASSLDRAGANVLTF. CDR3 sequence (DNA): TGCGCCAGCAGCTTGGACAGAGCTGGGGCCAACGTCCTGACTTTC.

This clonotype showed up just once. This chain joins TRBV10-3 and TRBJ1-2; the D gene is possibly TRBD1 (5 bases). This CDR3 is 14 amino acids long. V was cut by 4 bases and J by 3 bases, with 12 bases left in between. Per the germline V gene, CDR1 is ENHRY and CDR2 is SYGVKD. The CDR3 nucleotides read TGTGCCATCAGTGTGGGGGGAATCGACTATGGCTACACCTTC. Amino acid sequence: CAISVGGIDYGYTF.

V is TRBV7-9 and J is TRBJ1-1; unclear D gene. V lost 5 bases to trimming and J lost 1 base, with 11 bases between them. CDR1 is SEHNR, CDR2 FQNEAQ, per germline (reference sequence). The CDR3 is made up of 14 amino acids. CDR3 sequence reads: CASSPRRGNTEAFF. DNA for the CDR3: TGTGCCAGCAGCCCCCGCCGGGGGAACACTGAAGCTTTCTTT. Full variable domain (missing parts from reference TRBV7-9 and TRBJ1-1): DTGVSQNPRHKITKRGQNVTFRCDPISEHNRLYWYRQTLGQGPEFLTYFQNEAQLEKSRLLSDRFSAERPKGSFSTLEIQRTEQGDSAMYLCASSPRRGNTEAFFGQGTRLTVV.

The chain combines TRBV24-1 with TRBJ2-5; D remains unclear. V lost 5 bases and J lost 5, with 11 bases in between. CDR1 is KGHDR and CDR2 is SFDVKD in the germline V gene. This CDR3 has 13 amino acids. CDR3 sequence: CATSGAFGETQYF. The CDR3 nucleotides read TGTGCCACCAGTGGGGCCTTTGGGGAGACCCAGTACTTC.

This sequence joins TRBV28 and TRBJ1-1; unclear D gene. The V end was cut by 3 bases, the J end by 0 bases, with 2 bases between. The CDR3 consists of 12 residues. Germline V lookup: CDR1 MDHEN, CDR2 SYDVKM. The CDR3: CASSLMNTEAFF. The CDR3 DNA sequence: TGTGCCAGCAGTTTGATGAACACTGAAGCTTTCTTT.

This chain links TRBV27 with TRBJ2-7; D may be TRBD1 (6 bases). From germline, CDR1 is MNHEY and CDR2 SMNVEV (reference sequence). Between the trimmed V and J ends, which lost 3 bases and 1 base, there was a span of 7 bases. The CDR3 is 13 amino acids. The CDR3 DNA is TGTGCCAGCAGTTTGACAGGTTCCTACGAGCAGTACTTC. Its translation is CASSLTGSYEQYF.

The V and J genes are TRBV20-1 and TRBJ2-7; 10 bases are shared with TRBD2. Germline loops: CDR1 DFQATT, CDR2 SNEGSKA (reference sequence). The CDR3 sequence is 13 residues long. The V gene end was trimmed by 5 bases and the J gene end by 7 bases; junction bases not matched to a gene: 8. The CDR3 is CSAAPGLADEQYF. CDR3 sequence (DNA): TGCAGTGCTGCCCCCGGACTAGCGGATGAGCAGTACTTC.

The chain is built from TRBV27 and TRBJ1-1; D not resolved. The germline gives CDR1 MNHEY, CDR2 SMNVEV (reference sequence). Trimming left V 3 bases short and J 4 bases short, with 15 bases between. The CDR3 loop spans 15 amino acids. The CDR3 coding sequence is TGTGCCAGCAGTTTTAGTCGGGGTACGGGCACTGAAGCTTTCTTT. It specifies CASSFSRGTGTEAFF.

This chain uses TRBV19 with TRBJ1-5; 9 nucleotides align to TRBD1. The J segment lost 7 bases and the V segment lost 7 bases, leaving 11 bases of the junction unmatched. This CDR3 region has 15 residues. Germline V gives CDR1 LNHDA, CDR2 SQIVND (reference sequence). In nucleotides, the CDR3 is TGTGCCAGTACCCGGACAGGGGAGGGCGGCCAGCCCCAGCATTTT. This gives the protein CASTRTGEGGQPQHF.

In this sample, this clonotype turned up a few times. The chain is built from TRBV5-6 and TRBJ2-7; unclear D gene. The CDR3 has 13 residues. CDR1 and CDR2 (germline): SGHDT, YYEEEE. V was clipped by 0 bases and J by 3 bases, with 7 bases between them. CDR3 loop: CASSLGADYEQYF. The CDR3 DNA reads as TGTGCCAGCAGCTTGGGGGCTGACTACGAGCAGTACTTC.

The chain links TRBV6-6 to TRBJ2-1, with D possibly being TRBD1 (6 bases). The germline V gene has CDR1 MNHNY and CDR2 SVGAGI (reference sequence). The CDR3 sequence is 16 residues long. With 5 bases removed from V and 4 bases from J, the gap between germline ends came to 18 bases. CDR3 loop: CASSTELGTRYNEQFF. For the CDR3, the DNA is TGTGCCAGCAGTACCGAACTGGGGACACGATACAATGAGCAGTTCTTC.

This clonotype was seen more than once but under ten times. V is TRBV9 and J is TRBJ2-5; either TRBD1 or TRBD2 may fit D (6 bases each). Trimming stripped 0 bases from V and 4 bases from J, with 13 bases between. The CDR3 sequence is 15 residues long. Germline assignment: CDR1 SGDLS and CDR2 YYNGEE. As DNA, the CDR3 is TGTGCCAGCAGCGTAGTTGGGGGGCGCCGAGAGACCCAGTACTTC. It encodes CASSVVGGRRETQYF.

The chain joins TRBV2 to TRBJ2-2, with 15 bases identical to TRBD2. After removal of 3 bases from V and 1 base from J, the junction contained 0 bases not matched to a gene. Germline V CDR1 and CDR2: SNHLY, FYNNEI. The CDR3 sequence is 17 residues long. The CDR3 reads CASSEGLAGGNTGELFF. The CDR3 bases are TGTGCCAGCAGTGAGGGACTAGCGGGAGGGAACACCGGGGAGCTGTTTTTT.

This sequence joins TRBV10-2 and TRBJ2-7; 8 bases agree with TRBD2. Losses at the gene ends were 0 bases for V and 4 bases for J; bases not matched to a gene: 5. CDR1 and CDR2 (germline): WSHSY, SAAADI. The CDR3 is 15 amino acids. The CDR3 DNA follows: TGCGCCAGCAGTGAGTCGACAGCGGGAGCGTACGAGCAGTACTTC. This sequence encodes CASSESTAGAYEQYF.

The CDR3 is CSARVLAATQYF. The DNA of the CDR3 is TGCAGTGCTAGGGTGCTAGCGGCGACCCAGTACTTC. The rearrangement links TRBV20-1 to TRBJ2-5, with TRBD2 identical over 7 bases. This CDR3 has 12 residues. With V trimmed by 3 bases and J by 7 bases, 5 bases remained unmatched. The V gene's germline CDR1 is DFQATT and CDR2 SNEGSKA (reference sequence).

This sequence joins TRBV5-4 and TRBJ2-5, with D possibly TRBD2 on 6 matching bases. Trimming took 4 bases from V and 2 from J, leaving 12 bases between them. This CDR3 has 14 residues. CDR1 is SGHNT and CDR2 is YYREEE in the germline V gene (reference sequence). CDR3 sequence (DNA): TGTGCCAGCAGCAGAGGGGCGGGACAAGAGACCCAGTACTTC. It is translated as CASSRGAGQETQYF.